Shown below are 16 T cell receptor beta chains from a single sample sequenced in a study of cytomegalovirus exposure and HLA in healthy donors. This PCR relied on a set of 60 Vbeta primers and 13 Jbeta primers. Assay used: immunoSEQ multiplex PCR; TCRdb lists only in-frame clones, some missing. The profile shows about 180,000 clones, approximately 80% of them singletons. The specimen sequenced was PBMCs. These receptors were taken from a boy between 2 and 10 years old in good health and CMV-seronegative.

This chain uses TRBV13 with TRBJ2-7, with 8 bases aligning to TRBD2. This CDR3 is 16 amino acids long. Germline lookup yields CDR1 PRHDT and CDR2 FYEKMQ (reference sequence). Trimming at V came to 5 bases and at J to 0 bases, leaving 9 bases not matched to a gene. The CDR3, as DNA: TGTGCCAGCAGCCTCGGGGGGGGTAGCTTCTCCTACGAGCAGTACTTC. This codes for CASSLGGGSFSYEQYF. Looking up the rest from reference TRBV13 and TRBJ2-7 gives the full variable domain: AAGVIQSPRHLIKEKRETATLKCYPIPRHDTVYWYQQGPGQDPQFLISFYEKMQSDKGSIPDRFSAQQFSDYHSELNMSSLELGDSALYFCASSLGGGSFSYEQYFGPGTRLTVT.

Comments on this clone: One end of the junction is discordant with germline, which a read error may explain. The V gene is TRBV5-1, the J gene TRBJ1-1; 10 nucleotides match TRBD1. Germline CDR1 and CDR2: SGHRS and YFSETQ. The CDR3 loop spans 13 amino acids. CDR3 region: CASSSVGTGEVFF. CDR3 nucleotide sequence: TGCGCCAGCAGCTCGGTCGGGACAGGGGAAGTTTTCTTT.

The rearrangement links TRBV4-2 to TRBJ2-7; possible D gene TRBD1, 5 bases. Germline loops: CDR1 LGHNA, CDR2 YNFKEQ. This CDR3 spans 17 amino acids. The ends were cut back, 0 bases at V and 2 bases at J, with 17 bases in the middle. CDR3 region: CASSQEVSRVVTYEQYF. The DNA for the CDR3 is TGTGCCAGCAGCCAAGAAGTGAGCAGGGTGGTTACCTACGAGCAGTACTTC.

Here the CDR3 reads CASSQGLGGGKTGELFF. The CDR3 nucleotides read TGCGCCAGCAGCCAAGGTTTAGGCGGGGGGAAGACCGGGGAGCTGTTTTTT. The V call is TRBV4-3, the J call TRBJ2-2, with 8 bases that match TRBD2. V trimming: 1 base; J trimming: 5 bases; junction bases outside the gene matches: 9. The CDR3 extends over 17 amino acids. The germline gives CDR1 LGHNA, CDR2 YSLEER.

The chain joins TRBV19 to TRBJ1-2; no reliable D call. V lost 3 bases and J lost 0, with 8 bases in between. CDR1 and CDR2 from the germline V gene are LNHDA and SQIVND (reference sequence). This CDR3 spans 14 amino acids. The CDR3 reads CASSIWSANYGYTF. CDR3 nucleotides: TGTGCCAGTAGTATTTGGTCAGCTAACTATGGCTACACCTTC.

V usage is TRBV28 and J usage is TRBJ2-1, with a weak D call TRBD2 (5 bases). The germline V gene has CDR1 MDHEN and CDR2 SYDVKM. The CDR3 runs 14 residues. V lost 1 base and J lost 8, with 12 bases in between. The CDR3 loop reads CASSLFRAEDEQFF. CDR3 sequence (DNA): TGTGCCAGCAGTTTATTTCGGGCGGAGGATGAGCAGTTCTTC.

CDR3 residues: CAISCWDNLSGQPYEQYF. Here the CDR3 DNA reads TGTGCCATCAGTTGTTGGGACAACCTCTCGGGACAGCCCTACGAGCAGTACTTC. The chain links TRBV10-3 to TRBJ2-7, with 7 bases that match TRBD1. Germline values: CDR1 ENHRY, CDR2 SYGVKD. This CDR3 has 18 amino acids. The J segment lost 2 bases and the V segment lost 5 bases, leaving 18 bases of the junction unmatched.

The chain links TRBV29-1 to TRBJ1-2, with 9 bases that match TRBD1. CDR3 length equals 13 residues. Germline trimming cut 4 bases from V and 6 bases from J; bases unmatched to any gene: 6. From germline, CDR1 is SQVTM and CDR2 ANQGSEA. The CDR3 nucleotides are TGCAGCGTTGCCGGGACAGGGTTCAATGGCTACACCTTC. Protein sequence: CSVAGTGFNGYTF. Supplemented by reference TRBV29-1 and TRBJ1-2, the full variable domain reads SAVISQKPSRDICQRGTSLTIQCQVDSQVTMMFWYRQQPGQSLTLIATANQGSEATYESGFVIDKFPISRPNLTFSTLTVSNMSPEDSSIYLCSVAGTGFNGYTFGSGTRLTVV.

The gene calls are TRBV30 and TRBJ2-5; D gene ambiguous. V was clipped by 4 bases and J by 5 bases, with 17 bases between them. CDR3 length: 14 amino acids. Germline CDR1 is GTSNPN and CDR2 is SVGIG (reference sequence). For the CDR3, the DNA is TGTGCCTGGAACTCGGGTCTCGCTTGGGAGACCCAGTACTTC. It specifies CAWNSGLAWETQYF. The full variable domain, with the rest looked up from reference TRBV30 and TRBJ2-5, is SQTIHQWPATLVQPVGSPLSLECTVEGTSNPNLYWYRQAAGRGLQLLFYSVGIGQISSEVPQNLSASRPQDRQFILSSKKLLLSDSGFYLCAWNSGLAWETQYFGPGTRLLVL.

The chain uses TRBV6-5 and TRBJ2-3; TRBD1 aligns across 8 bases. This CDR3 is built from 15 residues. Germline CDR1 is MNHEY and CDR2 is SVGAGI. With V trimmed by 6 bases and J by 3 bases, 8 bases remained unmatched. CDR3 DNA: TGTGCCAGCAGACCTGGACAGGGCGGGACAGATACGCAGTATTTT. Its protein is CASRPGQGGTDTQYF.

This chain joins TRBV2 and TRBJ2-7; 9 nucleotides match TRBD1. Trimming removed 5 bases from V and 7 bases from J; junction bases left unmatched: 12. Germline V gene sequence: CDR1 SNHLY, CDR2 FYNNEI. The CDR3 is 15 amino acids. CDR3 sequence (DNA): TGTGCCAGCAGTTCCGACAGGGGGGTTTCGGGGGAGCAGTACGTC. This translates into CASSSDRGVSGEQYV.

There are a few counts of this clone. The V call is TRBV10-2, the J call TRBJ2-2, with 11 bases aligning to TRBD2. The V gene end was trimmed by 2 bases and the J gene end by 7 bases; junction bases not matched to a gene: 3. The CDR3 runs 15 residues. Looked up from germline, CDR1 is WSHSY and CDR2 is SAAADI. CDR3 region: CASSEIAGGSGELFF. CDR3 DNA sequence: TGCGCCAGCAGTGAGATAGCGGGGGGGAGCGGGGAGCTGTTTTTT.

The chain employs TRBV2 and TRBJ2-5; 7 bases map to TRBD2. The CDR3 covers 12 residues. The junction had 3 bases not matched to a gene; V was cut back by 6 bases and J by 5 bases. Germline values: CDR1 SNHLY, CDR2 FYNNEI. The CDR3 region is CASRAGRETQYF. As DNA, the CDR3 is TGTGCCAGCAGAGCGGGGAGGGAGACCCAGTACTTC.

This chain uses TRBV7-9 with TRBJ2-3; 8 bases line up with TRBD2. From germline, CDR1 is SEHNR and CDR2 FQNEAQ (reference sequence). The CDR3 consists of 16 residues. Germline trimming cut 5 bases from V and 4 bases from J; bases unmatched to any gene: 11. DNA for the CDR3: TGTGCCAGCAGCACGGGACTAGTGTATGGCCCAGATACGCAGTATTTT. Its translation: CASSTGLVYGPDTQYF. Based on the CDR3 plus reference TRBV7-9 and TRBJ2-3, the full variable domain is DTGVSQNPRHKITKRGQNVTFRCDPISEHNRLYWYRQTLGQGPEFLTYFQNEAQLEKSRLLSDRFSAERPKGSFSTLEIQRTEQGDSAMYLCASSTGLVYGPDTQYFGPGTRLTVL.

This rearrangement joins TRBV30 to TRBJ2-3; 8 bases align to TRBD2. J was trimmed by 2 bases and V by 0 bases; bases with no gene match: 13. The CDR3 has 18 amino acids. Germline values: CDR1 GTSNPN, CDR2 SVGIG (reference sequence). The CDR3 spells CAWSVRGWLAGFTDTQYF. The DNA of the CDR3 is TGTGCCTGGAGTGTACGGGGTTGGCTAGCGGGCTTCACAGATACGCAGTATTTT. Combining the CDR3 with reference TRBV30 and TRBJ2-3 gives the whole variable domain SQTIHQWPATLVQPVGSPLSLECTVEGTSNPNLYWYRQAAGRGLQLLFYSVGIGQISSEVPQNLSASRPQDRQFILSSKKLLLSDSGFYLCAWSVRGWLAGFTDTQYFGPGTRLTVL.

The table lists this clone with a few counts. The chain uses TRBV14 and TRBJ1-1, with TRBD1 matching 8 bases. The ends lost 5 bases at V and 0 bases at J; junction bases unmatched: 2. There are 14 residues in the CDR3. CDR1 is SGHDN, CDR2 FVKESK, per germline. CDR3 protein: CASSRDRMNTEAFF. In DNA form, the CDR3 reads TGTGCCAGCAGCAGGGACAGGATGAACACTGAAGCTTTCTTT.